This T cell receptor (beta chain) was sequenced in a study of identical twins. V lost 8 bases, J lost 10 bases, and 12 bases stayed unmatched. Per the germline V gene, CDR1 is MNHEY and CDR2 is SVGEGT. The CDR3 totals 15 residues. In this sample, this clonotype turned up many times. Template switching (which added a universal primer site) was used, and cDNA carried unique molecular identifiers. MiXCR was run by TCRdb on the 5' RACE reads, yielding one entry per CDR3 protein. The sample includes roughly 710,000 distinct CDR3 sequences, 5.5% to 6.5% of them seen just once. Specimen: naive T cells sorted from blood. The chain carries TRBV6-2 or TRBV6-3 and TRBJ2-1, with 12 nucleotides matching TRBD2. This TCR came from a man between 18 and 29 years old in good health. The CDR3 loop is CASSAASGRAGEQFF. The CDR3 region has the DNA TGTGCCAGCTCTGCGGCTAGCGGGAGGGCTGGGGAGCAGTTCTTC.